Listed below are T cell receptor beta chains from one sample, sequenced in a study of cytomegalovirus exposure and HLA in healthy donors. Some clones are missing from TCRdb's copy, which holds only in-frame ones; the method was immunoSEQ multiplex PCR. The sample contains under 150,000 clones, 70% to 80% of which appear only once. The sequenced material came from PBMCs. The receptors here all came from a man between 50 and 59 years old in good health and CMV-seronegative. Both conserved end residues are part of each CDR3. The order of the fields is CDR3 protein, CDR3 DNA, J gene, V gene, clone size, D gene. D genes are given only for firm matches. Only some rows state a clone size, as once, few, many or a class for expanded clones.

CDR3aa: CASSQDAGMDYGYTF
CDR3nt: TGCGCCAGCAGCCAAGATGCAGGGATGGACTATGGCTACACCTTC
j_gene: TRBJ1-2
v_gene: TRBV4-1
abundance: -
d_gene: -

CDR3aa: CSVVGGTGANVLTF
CDR3nt: TGCAGCGTTGTAGGGGGAACCGGGGCCAACGTCCTGACTTTC
j_gene: TRBJ2-6
v_gene: TRBV29-1
abundance: once
d_gene: -

CDR3aa: CATSRDRLAGIYEQYF
CDR3nt: TGTGCCACCAGCAGAGATAGACTAGCGGGGATCTACGAGCAGTACTTC
j_gene: TRBJ2-7
v_gene: TRBV15
abundance: -
d_gene: TRBD2

CDR3aa: CASSSDRNSGNTIYF
CDR3nt: TGTGCCAGCAGCTCGGACAGGAACTCTGGAAACACCATATATTTT
j_gene: TRBJ1-3
v_gene: TRBV2
abundance: -
d_gene: TRBD1

CDR3aa: CASSSGLAGGPYNEQFF
CDR3nt: TGTGCCAGCAGTTCCGGACTAGCGGGAGGTCCCTACAATGAGCAGTTCTTC
j_gene: TRBJ2-1
v_gene: TRBV6-4
abundance: -
d_gene: TRBD2

CDR3aa: CASIGLGSGEYEQYF
CDR3nt: TGTGCCAGCATAGGGCTCGGTAGCGGGGAGTACGAGCAGTACTTC
j_gene: TRBJ2-7
v_gene: TRBV6-1
abundance: -
d_gene: TRBD2

CDR3aa: CASRNKTGATYEQYF
CDR3nt: TGTGCCAGCAGAAATAAGACAGGGGCCACCTACGAGCAGTACTTC
j_gene: TRBJ2-7
v_gene: TRBV11-2
abundance: few
d_gene: TRBD1

CDR3aa: CASSPRPGGGGQPQHF
CDR3nt: TGTGCCAGCTCACCAAGGCCAGGGGGAGGAGGTCAGCCCCAGCATTTT
j_gene: TRBJ1-5
v_gene: TRBV18
abundance: -
d_gene: TRBD1

CDR3aa: CAISDGTGDAGELFF
CDR3nt: TGTGCCATCAGTGACGGGACAGGGGACGCCGGGGAGCTGTTTTTT
j_gene: TRBJ2-2
v_gene: TRBV10-3
abundance: -
d_gene: TRBD1

CDR3aa: CASSLVPDQPQHF
CDR3nt: TGTGCCAGCAGCTTAGTTCCAGATCAGCCCCAGCATTTT
j_gene: TRBJ1-5
v_gene: TRBV11-2
abundance: -
d_gene: -

CDR3aa: CAISESYGNQPQHF
CDR3nt: TGTGCCATCAGTGAGTCTTATGGCAATCAGCCCCAGCATTTT
j_gene: TRBJ1-5
v_gene: TRBV10-3
abundance: few
d_gene: -

CDR3aa: CASSGQGSPYEQYF
CDR3nt: TGTGCCAGCAGCGGACAGGGAAGTCCCTACGAGCAGTACTTC
j_gene: TRBJ2-7
v_gene: TRBV7-9
abundance: -
d_gene: TRBD1

CDR3aa: CASSPGGVAGQPQHF
CDR3nt: TGTGCCAGCTCACCCGGCGGGGTAGCTGGTCAGCCCCAGCATTTT
j_gene: TRBJ1-5
v_gene: TRBV18
abundance: -
d_gene: -

CDR3aa: CSVEGLDEQYF
CDR3nt: TGCAGCGTTGAGGGACTTGACGAGCAGTACTTC
j_gene: TRBJ2-7
v_gene: TRBV29-1
abundance: few
d_gene: -

CDR3aa: CASSPRQASTEAFF
CDR3nt: TGTGCCAGCAGTCCGAGACAGGCGAGCACTGAAGCTTTCTTT
j_gene: TRBJ1-1
v_gene: TRBV27
abundance: once
d_gene: -

CDR3aa: CASSPGTVNTEAFF
CDR3nt: TGTGCCAGCAGCCCAGGGACAGTAAACACTGAAGCTTTCTTT
j_gene: TRBJ1-1
v_gene: TRBV7-2
abundance: -
d_gene: TRBD1

CDR3aa: CATSPWGAGQGGDTQYF
CDR3nt: TGTGCCACCAGCCCTTGGGGTGCGGGACAGGGGGGAGATACGCAGTATTTT
j_gene: TRBJ2-3
v_gene: TRBV15
abundance: few
d_gene: TRBD1

CDR3aa: CAWSGQSNEQFF
CDR3nt: TGTGCCTGGAGTGGACAGTCCAATGAGCAGTTCTTC
j_gene: TRBJ2-1
v_gene: TRBV30
abundance: -
d_gene: -

CDR3aa: CASSFRWPSGNTIYF
CDR3nt: TGTGCCAGCAGTTTCCGATGGCCCTCTGGAAACACCATATATTTT
j_gene: TRBJ1-3
v_gene: TRBV27
abundance: -
d_gene: -

CDR3aa: CAISDGGMTDTQYF
CDR3nt: TGTGCCATCAGTGATGGAGGTATGACAGATACGCAGTATTTT
j_gene: TRBJ2-3
v_gene: TRBV10-3
abundance: few
d_gene: -

CDR3aa: CASSPQPISGANVLTF
CDR3nt: TGTGCCAGCTCGCCACAACCTATCTCTGGGGCCAACGTCCTGACTTTC
j_gene: TRBJ2-6
v_gene: TRBV18
abundance: -
d_gene: -

CDR3aa: CASSLGGEAFF
CDR3nt: TGCGCCAGCAGCTTGGGCGGGGAAGCTTTCTTT
j_gene: TRBJ1-1
v_gene: TRBV5-1
abundance: -
d_gene: -

CDR3aa: CASSYSGTSGSYEQYF
CDR3nt: TGTGCCAGCAGTTACTCTGGGACTAGCGGGTCCTACGAGCAGTACTTC
j_gene: TRBJ2-7
v_gene: TRBV6-5
abundance: -
d_gene: TRBD2

CDR3aa: CASSLEGSGADTQYF
CDR3nt: TGTGCCAGTAGTTTAGAGGGATCAGGGGCAGATACGCAGTATTTT
j_gene: TRBJ2-3
v_gene: TRBV19
abundance: -
d_gene: -

CDR3aa: CASSLTGDQETQYF
CDR3nt: TGCGCCAGCAGCTTAACAGGAGACCAAGAGACCCAGTACTTC
j_gene: TRBJ2-5
v_gene: TRBV5-1
abundance: -
d_gene: -

CDR3aa: CASGDGLAVNEQFF
CDR3nt: TGTGCCAGCGGGGACGGACTAGCGGTCAATGAGCAGTTCTTC
j_gene: TRBJ2-1
v_gene: TRBV27
abundance: -
d_gene: TRBD2

CDR3aa: CASSQFSGSGELFF
CDR3nt: TGCGCCAGCAGCCAGTTTAGCGGGAGCGGGGAGCTGTTTTTT
j_gene: TRBJ2-2
v_gene: TRBV4-3
abundance: -
d_gene: TRBD2